This T cell receptor (beta chain) was identified during a study of OX40 agonist ivuxolimab in advanced cancers. General notes on the study: The costimulatory receptor OX40 (CD134) was targeted by ivuxolimab, a fully human IgG2 agonistic monoclonal antibody. Intravenous ivuxolimab was administered to patients every 2 weeks at six dose levels: 0.01, 0.1, 0.3, 1.5, 3 and 10 mg/kg. Of the roughly 51 dose-escalation patients, hepatocellular carcinoma was present in about 19, melanoma in approximately 15, renal cell carcinoma in 9 and head and neck cancer in 9. A male proportion of around 81% and a mean age of approximately 58 years, ranging from about 20 to 85, were recorded for the dose-escalation cohort. Patients were allowed to have had prior anti-PD-1, anti-PD-L1 or anti-CTLA-4 therapy, and approximately 37% of the dose-escalation patients had been treated with checkpoint inhibitors. Three dose-escalation patients achieved partial responses, one with hepatocellular carcinoma and two with cutaneous melanoma. The purpose of peripheral TCRbeta sequencing was to test whether ivuxolimab changed TCR sequence diversity and led to clonal T-cell expansion. The monotherapy dose-escalation portion (N ≈ 57 patients) of the phase I ivuxolimab trial is reported in the paper.

Counted from cysteine to phenylalanine, this CDR3 has 15 amino acids. The only DNA kept is the CDR3, 45 bases in frame from the first base. For CDR1 and CDR2, the germline V gene (reference sequence) lists PRHDT and FYEKMQ. The V and J ends are trimmed by 0 bases and 8 bases, leaving 13 bases between them. To sequence the TCRbeta CDR3 region, genomic DNA was isolated from the sorted cells. The immunoSEQ Assay was used for sequencing of TCRbeta CDR3 regions. TCRdb provides this immuneACCESS table in a form limited to in-frame rearrangements. Some clones are lacking; in checked studies, under half of them reflect an unresolved V gene, and why the rest are absent is not known. This sample lists 86,000 or so clones; roughly 92% were detected once. The ten largest clonotypes hold approximately 3% of the sample. Overall results and qualifications from the work: On average, CD8+ T cells showed more expanded clones than CD4+ T cells after ivuxolimab. At doses of 0.1 to 3.0 mg/kg, clonal expansion of both CD4+ and CD8+ T cells in blood was seen between baseline and week 6. In the 0.1-3.0 mg/kg groups, partial responders were among the patients with the lowest normalized peripheral clonal expansion, particularly in CD8+ T cells. Low levels of normalized T-cell clonal expansion were also seen in some nonresponding patients. Antigen specificity was not determined for the clonally expanded peripheral T cells.

The trial excluded patients who had a history of autoimmune disease or who were on systemic immunosuppression. Peripheral blood for TCR sequencing was collected from all dose cohorts at baseline, on cycle 4 day 1, and on cycle 7 day 1. Samples were obtained from an open-label, multicenter, first-in-human phase I dose-escalation trial of ivuxolimab. The trial enrolled adults with locally advanced or metastatic head and neck squamous cell, hepatocellular, melanoma or renal cell carcinoma. CD4+ and CD8+ T cells were sorted separately from peripheral blood before TCR sequencing. Details on this clone: Its antigen specificity is not known. The input lacks base qualities; no much larger clone sits a single base away.

This material consisted of CD4+ or CD8+ T cells sorted from blood, taken in a trial of the OX40 agonist ivuxolimab. This clonotype was sampled from an adult with an advanced solid tumor such as melanoma, head and neck, liver or kidney cancer. Recombination linked TRBV13 to TRBJ1-4; a weak D assignment points to TRBD1 (5 bases agree). CDR3 protein: CASSLGGGFGEKLFF. The DNA reads TGTGCCAGCAGCTTAGGCGGGGGGTTCGGAGAAAAACTGTTTTTT.